The source of this T cell receptor (beta chain) is a study of graft-versus-host responses after intestinal transplantation (dated by TCRdb to about 2021). In the study overall: The transplants that recipients received were multivisceral, liver-intestinal, or isolated intestinal. Anti-thymocyte globulin induction was given to all recipients, followed by maintenance tacrolimus and steroids for two to three years. Bulk TCR-beta CDR3 sequencing was used to track graft-versus-host and host-versus-graft alloreactive T cell clones in the graft, circulation and bone marrow after intestinal transplantation. To identify alloreactive clones, pre-transplant mixed lymphocyte reaction products were sequenced and compared with unstimulated pre-transplant donor and recipient T cells. The cohort enrolled 20 to 30 intestinal transplant recipients including one retransplant, and a few patients lacking pretransplant specimens were excluded. A peak of at least 4% donor T cells among recipient peripheral blood mononuclear cells was the definition used for donor T cell macrochimerism. Samples from three later patients were sequenced in-house on an Illumina MiSeq with MiXCR processing rather than by the commercial service. Broader findings and caveats from the paper: The conclusions were limited by the relatively low number and heterogeneity of the intestinal transplant patients. Peak levels of circulating GvH clones were associated with declines in HvG clones early after transplant. Patients with donor T cell macrochimerism had high GvH to HvG T cell clonal ratios in their allografts. GvH clones turned up in recipient bone marrow, with some appearing earlier in ileal mucosa or blood, a pattern consistent with an intestinal mucosal origin.

What the time point label conveys for this sample: cells obtained before transplantation from donor or recipient. CD3+CD4+ and CD3+CD8+ populations were FACS-sorted from unstimulated pre-transplant donor and recipient cells taken from spleen or lymph nodes. Library construction relied on the immunoSEQ multiplex PCR assay. For most patients, genomic DNA was isolated using the Qiagen DNeasy Blood and Tissue Kit and was shipped frozen to Adaptive Biotechnologies for TCR sequencing. High-throughput TCR-beta CDR3 sequencing of genomic DNA from most patients was performed by Adaptive Biotechnologies. Per the original workflow: TCR sequencing data were retrieved from Adaptive's ImmunoSEQ software for about 17 patients, whereas a few other patients were processed with MiXCR and VDJtools. CD4 versus CD8 sorting errors were corrected by removing sequences found in both subsets at a frequency ratio below 5:1. Because the origin of CDR3 nucleotide sequences shared between donor and recipient could not be assigned, those sequences were removed. To be classed as alloreactive, a clone needed at least 2-fold expansion over unstimulated cells and a minimum CFSE-low frequency of 0.002% (template counts) or 0.001% (read counts). Clones were considered mappable if detected in sequenced pre-transplant spleen, lymph node, or MLR CFSE-low populations of the donor or recipient. The cumulative frequency of alloreactive clones was calculated as a percentage of all sequences, weighted by copy number. TCRdb took over this immuneACCESS table, retaining in-frame rearrangements with V and J assigned. Such tables are incomplete; in checked studies, under half of the missing clones stem from an unresolved V gene, and the remainder is unexplained. That table is the source of V, J and clone size, and D and trimming were worked out from the DNA. The sample table contains about 100,000 clones; only one count was recorded for about 90% of them. The biggest ten clones account for over 0.75% of the sample.

On this clone: There is no known antigen for this receptor. Base qualities are missing; no much larger clone stands one base away.

The specimen was unstimulated CD4+ T cells sorted from spleen or lymph node cells, collected before transplant. This sequence originates from a human donor who was the organ donor for an intestinal transplant.

DNA sequence: TGTGCCAGCAGGCAGGGCCAGTTGGTGAACACTGAAGCTTTCTTT. This gives the protein CASRQGQLVNTEAFF. The chain is assembled from TRBV6-6 and TRBJ1-1, with TRBD1 tentatively as D gene (5 bases match). The CDR3 goes from the cysteine to the phenylalanine over 15 residues. The only DNA kept is the CDR3, 45 bases in frame from the first base. Trimming takes 6 bases from V and 0 bases from J, and the germline ends sit 14 bases apart. CDR1 is given as MNHNY and CDR2 as SVGAGI, both from the germline V gene (reference sequence).